The 8 T cell receptor beta chains in this list originate from one sample, sequenced in a study of T-cell memory formation after mild COVID-19. TCRdb reprocessed the 5' RACE reads with MiXCR, giving one entry per CDR3 protein. There are 350,000 to 450,000 distinct CDR3 sequences in the sample; 13% to 15% occur only once, and around a fifth lies in the top ten. The sample comprised PBMCs or a T cell subset sorted from them (not recorded which). These TCRs come from a man aged 18 to 30 who had mild COVID-19 (a few samples of this study predate the infection). Cell type and time point are not known.

This clonotype was counted many times. This CDR3 reads CASSQEPSRGGYPGELFF. Here the CDR3 DNA reads TGTGCCAGCAGCCAAGAACCGTCTCGCGGGGGGTATCCCGGGGAGCTGTTTTTT. This chain uses TRBV4-2 with TRBJ2-2, with 8 bases lining up with TRBD2. Germline CDR1 LGHNA, CDR2 YNFKEQ. J was trimmed by 6 bases and V by 0 bases; bases with no gene match: 12. The CDR3 extends over 18 amino acids.

The J gene is TRBJ1-4, the V gene TRBV15; D remains ambiguous. The length of the CDR3 is 13 residues. V was cut by 0 bases and J by 16 bases, with 15 bases left in between. Germline V gives CDR1 LNHNV, CDR2 YYDKDF (reference sequence). CDR3 DNA: TGTGCCACCAGCAGAGATTATGAGGGAGTGGCGTTTTTT. Translated: CATSRDYEGVAFF.

This clonotype was found once. This chain joins TRBV6-6 and TRBJ1-5; 8 nucleotides agree with TRBD1. V was pared by 5 bases and J by 6 bases, with 9 bases of the junction left unmatched. This CDR3 spans 15 amino acids. CDR1 is MNHNY and CDR2 is SVGAGI in the germline V gene (reference sequence). The CDR3 DNA follows: TGTGCCAGCAGTCCGACAGGGGCAAGCGCTCAGCCCCAGCATTTT. Protein product: CASSPTGASAQPQHF.

V usage is TRBV9 and J usage is TRBJ2-3; perhaps TRBD2 as D (5 bases). CDR3 size: 16 residues. The V end was cut by 1 base, the J end by 1 base, with 13 bases between. Germline assignment: CDR1 SGDLS and CDR2 YYNGEE. The CDR3 DNA follows: TGTGCCAGCAGCGTAAACCCAGCGAGGGGCACAGATACGCAGTATTTT. Amino acid sequence: CASSVNPARGTDTQYF.

V gene TRBV5-6 combines with J gene TRBJ2-7; D remains unclear. The CDR3 totals 13 residues. Germline CDR1 is SGHDT and CDR2 is YYEEEE. V was trimmed by 0 bases and J by 3 bases, leaving 7 bases between them. The CDR3 nucleotides are TGTGCCAGCAGCTTGGGACTTGACTACGAGCAGTACGTC. This sequence encodes CASSLGLDYEQYV.

The chain couples TRBV29-1 to TRBJ2-7; D is undetermined. Trimming left V 6 bases short and J 7 bases short, with 16 bases between. CDR1 is SQVTM, CDR2 ANQGSEA, per germline. CDR3 length equals 12 residues. CDR3 amino acids: CSVRTTGDEQYV. The CDR3 DNA sequence: TGCAGCGTGAGGACGACCGGAGATGAGCAGTACGTC.

The chain couples TRBV6-1 to TRBJ2-7, with 7 bases aligning to TRBD1. The trim removed 4 bases at V and 6 bases at J, leaving 0 bases unmatched. Per the germline V gene, CDR1 is MNHNS and CDR2 is SASEGT. The CDR3 is 11 amino acids. In nucleotides, the CDR3 is TGTGCCAGCAGTGGACAGGGCGAGCAGTACTTC. Encoded protein: CASSGQGEQYF.

The chain uses TRBV10-1 and TRBJ2-4; 8 positions agree with TRBD1. The V and J ends lost 4 bases and 7 bases, in that order; junction bases with no gene match: 6. Germline V CDR1 and CDR2: WNHNN, SYGVQD (reference sequence). CDR3 length: 14 amino acids. The CDR3 bases are TGCGCCAGCAGTGCAGGGGGCCTTAGCAACATTCAGTACTTC. Protein product: CASSAGGLSNIQYF.